One sample yielded the 29 T cell receptor beta chains listed below, sequenced in a study of post-analysis software for immune sequencing data. The library was made from cDNA and included unique molecular identifiers. Each CDR3 protein is one row after TCRdb ran MiXCR on the PCR reads. The data contain 350,000 to 500,000 distinct CDR3 sequences, about 40% of them singletons. These receptors' antigens are unknown. Study results and limitations: Patients carried a handful of TRBV segments more frequently than controls did, and TRBV5-6, TRBV5-1 and TRBV20-1 were among them.

Sequenced sample: blood. The receptors come from a girl aged 2-10 years with multiple sclerosis.

V and J are TRBV12-3 or TRBV12-4 and TRBJ2-3; 7 nucleotides match TRBD1. There are 16 residues in the CDR3. Trimming cost V 5 bases and J 5 bases; bases outside gene matches: 13. This CDR3 is CASSTATGIFGDTQYF. Here the CDR3 DNA reads TGTGCCAGCAGTACGGCGACAGGGATTTTTGGAGATACGCAGTATTTT.

This clonotype has a handful of counts. The chain employs TRBV6-6 and TRBJ2-3, with 10 bases that match TRBD2. The CDR3 runs 15 residues. Trimming took 6 bases from V and 3 from J; bases not matched to a gene: 6. Germline V gene lookup returns CDR1 MNHNY and CDR2 SVGAGI (reference sequence). In DNA, the CDR3 is TGTGCCAGCAGACCAGTAGCGGGAGGAACAGATACGCAGTATTTT. Translation: CASRPVAGGTDTQYF.

Regarding this clonotype: The junction shows a germline mismatch at one end, possibly a read error. The chain couples TRBV7-7 to TRBJ2-1, with TRBD2 as a possible D gene (6 bases). Germline CDR1 reads SSHAT; CDR2 reads FNYEAQ (reference sequence). CDR3 length: 17 amino acids. As DNA, the CDR3 is TGTGCTAGCAGCTTAGGCCTCGGGTTAGCGGAGTACAATGAGCAGTTCTTC. This gives the protein CASSLGLGLAEYNEQFF. The full variable domain, its missing parts supplied by reference TRBV7-7 and TRBJ2-1, is GAGVSQSPRYKVTKRGQDVTLRCDPISSHATLYWYQQALGQGPEFLTYFNYEAQPDKSGLPSDRFSAERPEGSISTLTIQRTEQRDSAMYRCASSLGLGLAEYNEQFFGPGTRLTVL.

There are a few counts of this clonotype. J is TRBJ1-2 and V is TRBV7-2; 7 nucleotides line up with TRBD1. Germline CDR1 and CDR2: SGHTA and FQGNSA. This CDR3 contains 16 residues. Trimming took 1 base from V and 5 from J; bases not matched to a gene: 10. DNA of the CDR3: TGTGCCAGCAGCTTAGGCAGTGGCAGGGGGAATTATGGCTACACCTTC. Protein product: CASSLGSGRGNYGYTF.

J is TRBJ2-5 and V is TRBV3-1; 11 bases are shared with TRBD2. CDR1 LGHDT and CDR2 YNNKEL come from the germline V gene (reference sequence). The V gene end was trimmed by 5 bases and the J gene end by 5 bases; junction bases not matched to a gene: 7. The CDR3 contains 15 residues. The DNA of the CDR3 is TGTGCCAGCAGCACGGGACTAGCGGAGGCTGAGACCCAGTACTTC. Translation: CASSTGLAEAETQYF.

V gene TRBV6-6 combines with J gene TRBJ1-1, with 11 positions matching TRBD1. This CDR3 spans 16 amino acids. Germline trimming cut 9 bases from V and 4 bases from J; bases unmatched to any gene: 13. Germline V lookup: CDR1 MNHNY, CDR2 SVGAGI (reference sequence). CDR3 DNA sequence: TGTGCCAGTACTGGGACAGGGGGGCAGTCGGGCACTGAAGCTTTCTTT. This sequence encodes CASTGTGGQSGTEAFF.

The V call is TRBV12-3 or TRBV12-4, the J call TRBJ2-1, with TRBD2 matching 9 bases. CDR3 length: 17 amino acids. The V segment lost 5 bases and the J segment 3 bases; nucleotides outside the gene matches: 11. CDR3 coding DNA: TGTGCCAGCAGTCGAGGTAGCGGGAGAGCCGACTACAATGAGCAGTTCTTC. The encoded protein is CASSRGSGRADYNEQFF.

This clonotype was seen a few times. The chain carries TRBV12-3 or TRBV12-4 and TRBJ2-5; D might be TRBD1 or TRBD2, each matching 5 bases. The CDR3 has 16 residues. The V gene lost 4 bases and the J gene lost 2 bases, with 17 bases spanning the gap. In DNA form, the CDR3 reads TGTGCCAGCAGTTCCCCTCCCGGGGCCTTACAAGAGACCCAGTACTTC. Translating it yields CASSSPPGALQETQYF.

Of note for this clonotype: The DNA is omitted, as the CDR3 cannot be located on it reliably, and the CDR3 follows TCRdb's listing. CDR3 in amino acids: CASSTSGQLLYGYTF. This chain uses TRBV12-3 or TRBV12-4 with TRBJ1-2; the D call in the table, TRBD1, was not verified against the DNA. The length of the CDR3 is 15 amino acids, counting both ends.

This clonotype was observed a few times. V is TRBV5-1 and J is TRBJ2-5; D gene unclear. CDR1 is SGHRS, CDR2 YFSETQ, per germline. The CDR3 runs 14 residues. V lost 0 bases to trimming and J lost 3 bases, with 9 bases between them. This CDR3 is CASSLVVDKETQYF. CDR3 bases: TGCGCCAGCAGCTTGGTTGTGGATAAAGAGACCCAGTACTTC.

This chain links TRBV7-2 with TRBJ2-1, with a tentative D call TRBD2 (5 bases). Germline V lookup: CDR1 SGHTA, CDR2 FQGNSA. The CDR3 loop spans 14 amino acids. Trimming left V 1 base short and J 8 bases short, with 12 bases between. The CDR3 DNA reads as TGTGCCAGCAGCTTAGGTCTAGGGAGAGATGAGCAGTTCTTC. This encodes CASSLGLGRDEQFF.

This clonotype appeared a few times. This rearrangement joins TRBV7-3 to TRBJ2-3; possibly TRBD2 for D (7 bases). This CDR3 is built from 16 residues. The germline CDR1 and CDR2 sequences are SGHTA and FQGTGA. Trimming stripped 1 base from V and 0 bases from J, with 11 bases between. The CDR3 DNA sequence: TGTGCCAGCAGCTTAATGGGGAGGGGGAGCACAGATACGCAGTATTTT. Translated: CASSLMGRGSTDTQYF. The full variable domain, completed using reference TRBV7-3 and TRBJ2-3, is GAGVSQTPSNKVTEKGKYVELRCDPISGHTALYWYRQSLGQGPEFLIYFQGTGAADDSGLPNDRFFAVRPEGSVSTLKIQRTERGDSAVYLCASSLMGRGSTDTQYFGPGTRLTVL.

The chain has TRBV27 and TRBJ1-4; D ambiguous. The V end was cut by 2 bases, the J end by 7 bases, with 11 bases between. The CDR3 covers 14 residues. Germline V gene data show CDR1 as MNHEY and CDR2 as SMNVEV (reference sequence). The DNA of the CDR3 is TGTGCCAGCAGTTTAGGGGTTATGGGTGAAAAACTGTTTTTT. It specifies CASSLGVMGEKLFF.

This clonotype was seen a few times. The chain carries TRBV12-3 or TRBV12-4 and TRBJ2-1, with 10 bases identical to TRBD1. V lost 3 bases to trimming and J lost 7 bases; unmatched junction nucleotides: 3. The CDR3 extends over 14 amino acids. CDR3 coding DNA: TGTGCCAGCAGTTTCAGACAGGGGGCGAATGAGCAGTTCTTC. Amino acids: CASSFRQGANEQFF.

The sample holds a few counts of this clonotype. DNA of the CDR3: TGTGCCAGCAGCGTCCAGGGGCCGGCAGATACGCAGTATTTT. Its protein product is CASSVQGPADTQYF. This sequence joins TRBV6-5 and TRBJ2-3; possibly TRBD1 for D (6 bases). Per the germline V gene, CDR1 is MNHEY and CDR2 is SVGAGI. This CDR3 region has 14 residues. Trimming shortened V by 6 bases and J by 4 bases, and 14 bases separated the two germline ends.

This clonotype appeared a few times. The V gene is TRBV28, the J gene TRBJ1-2; D unclear. Trimming cost V 7 bases and J 0 bases, with 12 bases left between them. Per germline, CDR1 MDHEN and CDR2 SYDVKM. This CDR3 has 14 residues. This CDR3 is CASTVDGTNYGYTF. CDR3 DNA: TGTGCCAGCACCGTGGACGGAACTAACTATGGCTACACCTTC.

This clonotype was seen a few times. CDR3 region: CASSYGGGRDTQYF. The CDR3 DNA sequence: TGTGCCAGCAGTTACGGGGGGGGGCGGGATACGCAGTATTTT. V gene TRBV6-5 combines with J gene TRBJ2-3; possibly TRBD2 for D (7 bases). The germline CDR1 and CDR2 sequences are MNHEY and SVGAGI. The CDR3 is 14 residues long. V was cut by 2 bases and J by 6 bases, with 12 bases left in between.

V usage is TRBV3-1 and J usage is TRBJ2-1, with 8 positions matching TRBD1. The CDR3 length is 13 residues. V shed 1 base and J 10 bases; nucleotides not matched to a gene: 3. Looked up from germline, CDR1 is LGHDT and CDR2 is YNNKEL (reference sequence). The CDR3: CASSQATGGEQFF. As DNA, the CDR3 is TGTGCCAGCAGCCAAGCTACAGGGGGAGAGCAGTTCTTC.

This chain joins TRBV7-9 and TRBJ1-1, with D possibly matching TRBD1 (6 bases). CDR3 length equals 15 residues. CDR1 is SEHNR, CDR2 FQNEAQ, per germline (reference sequence). The V gene lost 5 bases and the J gene lost 3 bases, with 16 bases spanning the gap. CDR3: CASSARTGSYTEAFF. CDR3 nucleotides: TGTGCCAGCAGCGCCCGAACAGGGAGTTACACTGAAGCTTTCTTT.

This clonotype is a singleton in its sample. The chain combines TRBV7-2 with TRBJ2-7; 7 bases align to TRBD1. V was pared by 5 bases and J by 1 base, with 17 bases of the junction left unmatched. The germline gives CDR1 SGHTA, CDR2 FQGNSA. The length of the CDR3 is 18 residues. The CDR3 spells CASSPPGSGTVISYEQYF. Here the CDR3 DNA reads TGTGCCAGCAGCCCCCCTGGGTCCGGGACAGTGATATCCTACGAGCAGTACTTC.

This clonotype was observed a few times. V gene TRBV5-1 combines with J gene TRBJ2-1, with D maybe TRBD2 (6 bases). From germline, CDR1 is SGHRS and CDR2 YFSETQ. This CDR3 spans 15 amino acids. V lost 2 bases, J lost 2 bases, and 11 bases lay in between. Here the CDR3 DNA reads TGCGCCAGCAGCTTAAGGGACTTGGCCTACAATGAGCAGTTCTTC. Amino acid sequence: CASSLRDLAYNEQFF. The full variable domain, with the rest looked up from reference TRBV5-1 and TRBJ2-1, is KAGVTQTPRYLIKTRGQQVTLSCSPISGHRSVSWYQQTPGQGLQFLFEYFSETQRNKGNFPGRFSGRQFSNSRSEMNVSTLELGDSALYLCASSLRDLAYNEQFFGPGTRLTVL.

The chain joins TRBV28 to TRBJ2-7; no definite D call. The last part of the DNA fits TRBJ2-5 better; the J call may be wrong. The germline gives CDR1 MDHEN, CDR2 SYDVKM. The CDR3 extends over 13 amino acids. The CDR3 spells CASMSRAWETQYF. The CDR3 DNA sequence: TGTGCCAGCATGTCAAGGGCGTGGGAGACCCAGTACTTC.

This clonotype was recorded a few times. The CDR3 nucleotides read TGCAGCTCCGCGGGCGGCGGCGTTAACTATGGCTACACCTTC. Encoded protein: CSSAGGGVNYGYTF. The chain has TRBV29-1 and TRBJ1-2; no clear D. Trimming left V 8 bases short and J 1 base short, with 17 bases between. The CDR3 length is 14 residues. CDR1 and CDR2 from the germline V gene are SQVTM and ANQGSEA.

This clonotype was found once. An end of the junction differs from the germline gene, which may be a read error. The chain combines TRBV12-3 or TRBV12-4 with TRBJ2-1; possible D gene TRBD1, 6 bases. The CDR3 is 13 amino acids. The CDR3 DNA sequence: TGTGCCGGCAGGGGAGATGGATACAATGAGCAGTTCTTC. Translation: CAGRGDGYNEQFF.

This sequence joins TRBV5-1 and TRBJ2-1, with TRBD2 identical over 13 bases. This CDR3 has 14 amino acids. CDR1 is SGHRS, CDR2 YFSETQ, per germline. V shed 4 bases, J shed 9 bases, and the junction held 4 bases outside the gene matches. The CDR3 spells CASSTGTSGAEQFF. Written as DNA, the CDR3 is TGCGCCAGCAGCACCGGGACTAGCGGGGCTGAGCAGTTCTTC.

This clonotype was seen a few times. This sequence joins TRBV5-1 and TRBJ2-1; the match to TRBD1 covers 9 bases. The CDR3 is 16 amino acids. Germline CDR1 reads SGHRS; CDR2 reads YFSETQ. J lost 10 bases, V lost 3 bases, and 14 bases had no gene match. The CDR3 is CASSWGTGITVGEQFF. The CDR3 nucleotides are TGCGCCAGCAGCTGGGGGACAGGGATCACAGTTGGCGAGCAGTTCTTC. The full variable domain, with the rest looked up from reference TRBV5-1 and TRBJ2-1, is KAGVTQTPRYLIKTRGQQVTLSCSPISGHRSVSWYQQTPGQGLQFLFEYFSETQRNKGNFPGRFSGRQFSNSRSEMNVSTLELGDSALYLCASSWGTGITVGEQFFGPGTRLTVL.

The V call is TRBV6-2 or TRBV6-3, the J call TRBJ2-1; D perhaps matches TRBD1 (6 bases). The CDR3 length is 14 residues. Looked up from germline, CDR1 is MNHEY and CDR2 is SVGEGT. Between the trimmed V and J ends, which lost 5 bases and 4 bases, there was a span of 12 bases. The CDR3 region has the DNA TGTGCCAGCAGTCCCCGGGACAAATACAATGAGCAGTTCTTC. Translating it yields CASSPRDKYNEQFF.

The rearrangement links TRBV30 to TRBJ1-1; weak D call: TRBD1 (5 bases). Trimming pared 6 bases from V and 3 bases from J, leaving 8 bases between. CDR3 size: 11 residues. CDR1 GTSNPN and CDR2 SVGIG come from the germline V gene (reference sequence). DNA of the CDR3: TGTGCCTGTCAACAGGACACTGAAGCTTTCTTT. Residues: CACQQDTEAFF.

The V gene is TRBV6-1, the J gene TRBJ1-1; weak D call: TRBD1 (5 bases). This CDR3 spans 17 amino acids. Germline loops: CDR1 MNHNS, CDR2 SASEGT. Trimming left V 2 bases short and J 1 base short, with 17 bases between. The CDR3 reads CASSEHKGVPGNTEAFF. For the CDR3, the DNA is TGTGCCAGCAGTGAACACAAAGGGGTTCCGGGGAACACTGAAGCTTTCTTT.